Following are 19 T cell receptor beta chains from one sample sequenced in a study of identical twins. TCRdb processed the 5' RACE reads anew with MiXCR; each CDR3 protein has one entry. The repertoire holds around 490,000 distinct CDR3 sequences, about a fifth seen once, with 0.45% to 0.5% in the top ten. This sample was shared with a second study, whose subject was yellow fever vaccine responses in identical twins.

The specimen was CD4+ T cells sorted from blood. The receptors shown here come from a woman between 18 and 29 years old in good health.

V and J are TRBV29-1 and TRBJ1-2; no reliable D call. V was shortened by 7 bases and J by 8 bases, with 17 bases between the two germline ends. The CDR3 sequence is 12 residues long. Looked up from germline, CDR1 is SQVTM and CDR2 is ANQGSEA. The chain's CDR3 is CSAGGGEEGYTF. Written as DNA, the CDR3 is TGCAGCGCCGGCGGTGGGGAGGAAGGCTACACCTTC. The variable domain in full, with the rest retrieved from reference TRBV29-1 and TRBJ1-2, is SAVISQKPSRDICQRGTSLTIQCQVDSQVTMMFWYRQQPGQSLTLIATANQGSEATYESGFVIDKFPISRPNLTFSTLTVSNMSPEDSSIYLCSAGGGEEGYTFGSGTRLTVV.

This clonotype was found many times. This rearrangement joins TRBV10-3 to TRBJ2-2; 11 bases match TRBD2. V lost 7 bases and J lost 4; bases outside the gene matches: 5. CDR1 is ENHRY, CDR2 SYGVKD, per germline. CDR3 size: 15 residues. The CDR3 DNA reads TGTGCCATCAAACCAACTAGCGGGGGCACCGGGGAGCTGTTTTTT. Amino acid sequence: CAIKPTSGGTGELFF.

The chain is built from TRBV7-6 and TRBJ2-1, with TRBD2 identical over 7 bases. The CDR3 runs to 15 residues. The V gene end was trimmed by 3 bases and the J gene end by 8 bases; junction bases not matched to a gene: 10. Germline-derived CDR1 and CDR2 are SGHVS and FNYEAQ. The CDR3, as DNA: TGTGCCAGCAGCTTGGCGGGAGCGGGTAGGGATGAGCAGTTCTTC. Its protein is CASSLAGAGRDEQFF.

This clonotype appeared a few times. This rearrangement joins TRBV27 to TRBJ2-7, with no clear D. Per germline, CDR1 MNHEY and CDR2 SMNVEV (reference sequence). The CDR3 spans 16 residues. Between the trimmed V and J ends, which lost 0 bases and 0 bases, there was a span of 12 bases. The CDR3 region is CASSLSRMASSYEQYF. The CDR3 coding sequence is TGTGCCAGCAGTTTATCACGGATGGCGAGCTCCTACGAGCAGTACTTC.

The chain is built from TRBV24-1 and TRBJ2-1; no reliable D call. Germline CDR1 reads KGHDR; CDR2 reads SFDVKD. V lost 3 bases, J lost 4 bases, and 6 bases lay in between. The CDR3 runs to 13 residues. The CDR3 sequence: CATSDGKYNEQFF. CDR3 nucleotides: TGTGCCACCAGTGATGGGAAGTACAATGAGCAGTTCTTC.

The genes are TRBV2 and TRBJ2-1; TRBD2 matches 7 bases. V was clipped by 1 base and J by 0 bases; unmatched bases: 9. The V gene's germline CDR1 is SNHLY and CDR2 FYNNEI. The CDR3 runs 18 residues. The CDR3 sequence is CASSEVISGTSSYNEQFF. CDR3 coding DNA: TGTGCCAGCAGTGAAGTGATAAGCGGGACGAGCTCCTACAATGAGCAGTTCTTC. Filled out from reference TRBV2 and TRBJ2-1, the complete variable domain reads EPEVTQTPSHQVTQMGQEVILRCVPISNHLYFYWYRQILGQKVEFLVSFYNNEISEKSEIFDDQFSVERPDGSNFTLKIRSTKLEDSAMYFCASSEVISGTSSYNEQFFGPGTRLTVL.

The chain couples TRBV29-1 to TRBJ2-3; TRBD2 agrees at 11 bases. Germline trimming cut 6 bases from V and 4 bases from J; bases unmatched to any gene: 9. Germline CDR1 SQVTM, CDR2 ANQGSEA. The CDR3 totals 15 residues. CDR3 region: CSVAVLAGEADTQYF. The CDR3 nucleotides are TGCAGCGTGGCTGTACTAGCGGGAGAAGCAGATACGCAGTATTTT.

The chain employs TRBV5-1 and TRBJ2-1; D gene uncertain. V lost 1 base and J 6 bases, leaving 14 bases between the germline ends. Germline lookup yields CDR1 SGHRS and CDR2 YFSETQ. CDR3 length equals 15 residues. The CDR3 nucleotides are TGCGCCAGCAGCTTGTCCCGCCAGATTGCCAATGAGCAGTTCTTC. Its translation: CASSLSRQIANEQFF. The full variable domain, in which reference TRBV5-1 and TRBJ2-1 provide the parts outside the CDR3, is KAGVTQTPRYLIKTRGQQVTLSCSPISGHRSVSWYQQTPGQGLQFLFEYFSETQRNKGNFPGRFSGRQFSNSRSEMNVSTLELGDSALYLCASSLSRQIANEQFFGPGTRLTVL.

V is TRBV5-1 and J is TRBJ2-7, with 7 bases aligning to TRBD2. Per the germline V gene, CDR1 is SGHRS and CDR2 is YFSETQ. This CDR3 comprises 17 residues. The V segment lost 4 bases and the J segment 4 bases; nucleotides outside the gene matches: 17. Written as DNA, the CDR3 is TGCGCCAGCAGCGCAAAGCCTAAGGGACTAATGCCTTACGAGCAGTACGTC. Translating gives CASSAKPKGLMPYEQYV.

This clonotype has only a few counts. This chain uses TRBV3-1 with TRBJ2-3, with 7 bases matching TRBD1. The J segment lost 0 bases and the V segment lost 5 bases, leaving 8 bases of the junction unmatched. The CDR3 is 16 amino acids. The germline CDR1 and CDR2 sequences are LGHDT and YNNKEL (reference sequence). In nucleotides, the CDR3 is TGTGCCAGCAGCACCCTCTTAGGGGGCAGCACAGATACGCAGTATTTT. It is translated as CASSTLLGGSTDTQYF.

This clonotype came up a few times. V gene TRBV3-1 combines with J gene TRBJ2-5, with 14 bases lining up with TRBD2. V lost 4 bases, J lost 5 bases, and 9 bases stayed unmatched. CDR3 length equals 17 residues. CDR1 LGHDT and CDR2 YNNKEL come from the germline V gene (reference sequence). CDR3 DNA sequence: TGTGCCAGCAGCCCGGGACTAGCGGGGGCTTCTCGGGAGACCCAGTACTTC. Its protein product is CASSPGLAGASRETQYF.

The J gene is TRBJ2-3, the V gene TRBV19; a weak D match, TRBD2 (6 bases). Deletions cut 3 bases from V and 4 bases from J, with 8 bases between. The CDR3 spans 13 residues. CDR1 is LNHDA and CDR2 is SQIVND in the germline V gene (reference sequence). CDR3 in amino acids: CASSMGGSDTQYF. CDR3 coding DNA: TGTGCCAGTAGTATGGGGGGTTCAGATACGCAGTATTTT.

The rearrangement links TRBV20-1 to TRBJ2-1, with a possible D match to TRBD2 (6 bases). V lost 2 bases and J 7 bases, leaving 15 bases between the germline ends. This CDR3 is built from 14 residues. The germline V gene has CDR1 DFQATT and CDR2 SNEGSKA (reference sequence). CDR3 loop: CSARPSPAGNEQFF. CDR3 nucleotides: TGCAGTGCTAGACCTAGTCCCGCGGGGAATGAGCAGTTCTTC.

The rearrangement joins TRBV3-1 to TRBJ1-1; D is possibly TRBD1 (6 bases). V lost 0 bases and J 3 bases, leaving 14 bases between the germline ends. Looked up from germline, CDR1 is LGHDT and CDR2 is YNNKEL (reference sequence). This CDR3 has 16 residues. The CDR3 sequence: CASSQDGGQGDTEAFF. The CDR3, as DNA: TGTGCCAGCAGCCAAGATGGGGGGCAAGGGGACACTGAAGCTTTCTTT.

V is TRBV4-1 and J is TRBJ2-3, with 8 bases identical to TRBD2. CDR3 size: 16 residues. Germline V gives CDR1 MGHRA, CDR2 YSYEKL. V lost 2 bases to trimming and J lost 1 base; unmatched junction nucleotides: 5. The CDR3 here is CASSQFDGRGTDTQYF. In nucleotides, the CDR3 is TGCGCCAGCAGCCAATTTGACGGGAGGGGCACAGATACGCAGTATTTT.

There are a few counts of this clonotype. J is TRBJ2-7 and V is TRBV10-2, with D possibly being TRBD1 (5 bases). Trimming took 8 bases from V and 5 from J, leaving 13 bases between them. The CDR3 covers 12 residues. Germline values: CDR1 WSHSY, CDR2 SAAADI. CDR3 sequence reads: CASARAYDEQYV. CDR3 nucleotides: TGCGCCAGCGCCAGGGCCTACGACGAGCAGTACGTC.

This clonotype was found a few times. The CDR3 nucleotides read TGCGCCAGCAGCCTTCCTAGCGGGATGCACAATGAGCAGTTCTTC. Amino acid sequence: CASSLPSGMHNEQFF. This rearrangement joins TRBV5-1 to TRBJ2-1, with 9 nucleotides matching TRBD2. V trimming: 4 bases; J trimming: 5 bases; junction bases outside the gene matches: 7. In germline, CDR1 is SGHRS, CDR2 YFSETQ. The CDR3 spans 15 residues.

This clonotype showed up just once. V and J are TRBV12-3 or TRBV12-4 and TRBJ2-1; the match to TRBD1 covers 8 bases. V shed 6 bases and J 2 bases; nucleotides not matched to a gene: 3. The CDR3 extends over 14 amino acids. In DNA, the CDR3 is TGTGCCAGCAGGGGACAGGCCACCTACAATGAGCAGTTCTTC. Protein sequence: CASRGQATYNEQFF.

This rearrangement joins TRBV7-9 to TRBJ2-1; the match to TRBD2 covers 9 bases. The length of the CDR3 is 16 residues. In germline, CDR1 is SEHNR, CDR2 FQNEAQ (reference sequence). V dropped 1 base and J dropped 5; count of bases not matched to a gene: 6. CDR3 in amino acids: CASSLVGGRGDNEQFF. Here the CDR3 DNA reads TGTGCCAGCAGCTTAGTTGGCGGGAGGGGTGACAATGAGCAGTTCTTC.